Presented here are 21 T cell receptor beta chains from one specimen sequenced in a study of cytomegalovirus exposure and HLA in healthy donors. With 60 Vbeta and 13 Jbeta primers, the PCR was carried out. Libraries were prepared by immunoSEQ multiplex PCR; TCRdb keeps only in-frame clonotypes and omits some of them. The sample holds around 120,000 clones, roughly 80% seen once. The material sequenced was PBMCs. Receptors originate from a woman in her thirties in good health and CMV-seropositive.

A single count supports this clone. The chain couples TRBV5-6 to TRBJ2-1; TRBD2 might be the D (6 bases). V shed 2 bases and J shed 7 bases, with 13 bases lying between them. The CDR3 has 14 amino acids. The V gene's germline CDR1 is SGHDT and CDR2 YYEEEE. The CDR3 loop is CASSLPGGRNEQFF. The CDR3 DNA is TGTGCCAGCAGCTTACCCGGGGGACGGAATGAGCAGTTCTTC.

The chain links TRBV4-1 to TRBJ1-5; D perhaps matches TRBD1 (5 bases). This CDR3 is 15 amino acids long. Per the germline V gene, CDR1 is MGHRA and CDR2 is YSYEKL. Trimming removed 0 bases from V and 3 bases from J, with 9 bases in between. The chain's CDR3 is CASSQDRVNNQPQHF. The CDR3 coding sequence is TGCGCCAGCAGCCAAGACAGGGTGAACAATCAGCCCCAGCATTTT.

V gene TRBV6-1 combines with J gene TRBJ2-7, with 11 bases identical to TRBD1. The germline CDR1 and CDR2 sequences are MNHNS and SASEGT. Trimming at V came to 6 bases and at J to 7 bases, leaving 11 bases not matched to a gene. The CDR3 totals 15 residues. The CDR3: CASRVGQGAWWEQYF. The CDR3 nucleotides are TGTGCCAGCAGAGTTGGACAGGGGGCTTGGTGGGAGCAGTACTTC.

The table lists this clone with a few counts. The genes are TRBV4-1 and TRBJ2-1, with TRBD2 identical over 7 bases. The trim removed 1 base at V and 0 bases at J, leaving 6 bases unmatched. The CDR3 has 17 amino acids. Germline loops: CDR1 MGHRA, CDR2 YSYEKL. The CDR3 loop reads CASSQGVTGGSYNEQFF. The DNA of the CDR3 is TGCGCCAGCAGCCAAGGCGTGACGGGGGGCTCCTACAATGAGCAGTTCTTC.

J is TRBJ2-5 and V is TRBV7-8; D possibly corresponds to TRBD2 (5 bases). CDR3 length: 14 amino acids. Germline CDR1 reads SGHVS; CDR2 reads FQNEAQ. V gave up 7 bases and J gave up 5 bases, with 17 bases separating them. The CDR3: CASTLEGQRETQYF. DNA of the CDR3: TGTGCCAGCACCCTAGAGGGCCAGCGGGAGACCCAGTACTTC.

The chain employs TRBV12-5 and TRBJ1-5, with D unresolved. The CDR3 has 12 amino acids. Looked up from germline, CDR1 is LGHNT and CDR2 is FRNRAP. Trimming took off 0 bases at V and 11 bases at J, with 8 bases between the two ends. The CDR3 is CASGLVTGTQHF. The CDR3 DNA sequence: TGTGCTAGTGGTTTGGTAACGGGAACCCAGCATTTT.

V gene TRBV29-1 combines with J gene TRBJ1-2, with 7 bases that match TRBD1. The CDR3 loop spans 15 amino acids. Germline V gene data show CDR1 as SQVTM and CDR2 as ANQGSEA. J was trimmed by 4 bases and V by 0 bases; bases with no gene match: 8. CDR3 nucleotides: TGCAGCGTTGAAGAGGGACAGCCCCGGGGCTATGGCTACACCTTC. This translates into CSVEEGQPRGYGYTF.

The chain couples TRBV7-2 to TRBJ2-2, with 7 positions matching TRBD1. Germline CDR1 is SGHTA and CDR2 is FQGNSA. Trimming cost V 4 bases and J 5 bases; bases outside gene matches: 4. The CDR3 is made up of 14 amino acids. CDR3 sequence: CASSYRTGTGELFF. The CDR3 nucleotides are TGTGCCAGCAGCTACCGGACAGGAACCGGGGAGCTGTTTTTT.

CDR3 in amino acids: CASSKLGGLETQYF. CDR3 coding DNA: TGTGCCAGCAGCAAACTAGGAGGCTTAGAGACCCAGTACTTC. The rearrangement links TRBV13 to TRBJ2-5; D may be TRBD2 (5 bases). Germline CDR1 and CDR2: PRHDT and FYEKMQ (reference sequence). This CDR3 region has 14 residues. Trimming took off 5 bases at V and 4 bases at J, with 14 bases between the two ends.

This chain connects TRBV9 to TRBJ1-4, with unresolved D. Trimming removed 4 bases at V and 4 bases at J, with 11 bases between. Germline-derived CDR1 and CDR2 are SGDLS and YYNGEE. CDR3 length: 14 residues. CDR3 in DNA: TGTGCCAGCAGCTCAGAGGCGGTTAATGAAAAACTGTTTTTT. It encodes CASSSEAVNEKLFF.

The chain employs TRBV4-1 and TRBJ2-5; D might be TRBD2 (6 bases). The J call may be faulty, since TRBJ2-7 better matches the DNA end. In germline, CDR1 is MGHRA, CDR2 YSYEKL. The CDR3 runs to 16 residues. Here the CDR3 DNA reads TGCGCCAGCAGACGCCTCCACATAGCGGAAATTTACGAGCAGTACTTC. Its translation is CASRRLHIAEIYEQYF.

This clone showed up many times. The genes are TRBV7-9 and TRBJ1-1, with 9 bases lining up with TRBD1. The trim removed 4 bases at V and 1 base at J, leaving 7 bases unmatched. This CDR3 has 16 amino acids. In germline, CDR1 is SEHNR, CDR2 FQNEAQ (reference sequence). As DNA, the CDR3 is TGTGCCAGCAGCTCCTGGACAGGGGCTTCGAACACTGAAGCTTTCTTT. It encodes CASSSWTGASNTEAFF.

The rearrangement joins TRBV5-6 to TRBJ2-3; D gene uncertain. CDR3 size: 13 residues. The V end was cut by 0 bases, the J end by 3 bases, with 5 bases between. Germline V gene sequence: CDR1 SGHDT, CDR2 YYEEEE. This CDR3 reads CASSLGGTDTQYF. The CDR3 DNA follows: TGTGCCAGCAGCTTGGGAGGTACAGATACGCAGTATTTT.

This clone turned up a few times. This rearrangement joins TRBV10-3 to TRBJ1-3, with D tentatively TRBD1 (6 bases). The germline V and J ends were trimmed by 4 bases and 0 bases, with 16 bases remaining between them. The CDR3 contains 17 residues. Germline V CDR1 and CDR2: ENHRY, SYGVKD. This chain's CDR3 is CAISGEGGSFSGNTIYF. CDR3 bases: TGTGCCATCAGTGGAGAGGGGGGGAGCTTCTCTGGAAACACCATATATTTT.

The rearrangement joins TRBV4-2 to TRBJ2-5; 7 bases line up with TRBD2. The CDR3 is 15 amino acids. Germline V lookup: CDR1 LGHNA, CDR2 YNFKEQ. The V and J ends lost 4 bases and 3 bases, in that order; junction bases with no gene match: 8. This chain's CDR3 is CASSRRASGKETQYF. As DNA, the CDR3 is TGTGCCAGCAGCCGACGGGCTAGCGGTAAAGAGACCCAGTACTTC.

The chain joins TRBV6-1 to TRBJ1-1; D remains ambiguous. The CDR3 has 15 amino acids. Germline CDR1 and CDR2: MNHNS and SASEGT. Deletions cut 6 bases from V and 6 bases from J, with 20 bases between. CDR3 sequence reads: CASRPNIAGSPEAFF. The CDR3 DNA reads as TGTGCCAGCAGGCCCAACATTGCGGGGTCTCCTGAAGCTTTCTTT.

V usage is TRBV6-5 and J usage is TRBJ2-3; D may be TRBD2 (5 bases). The germline V gene encodes CDR1 MNHEY and CDR2 SVGAGI. The CDR3 runs 14 residues. With 2 bases removed from V and 2 bases from J, the gap between germline ends came to 8 bases. DNA for the CDR3: TGTGCCAGCAGTTACGAGAGGGACACAGATACGCAGTATTTT. This translates into CASSYERDTDTQYF.

The gene calls are TRBV7-6 and TRBJ2-5; D not resolved. V lost 2 bases and J 0 bases, leaving 7 bases between the germline ends. CDR3 length: 14 amino acids. Germline CDR1 is SGHVS and CDR2 is FNYEAQ. The CDR3 sequence is CASSLTPNQETQYF. As DNA, the CDR3 is TGTGCCAGCAGCTTAACACCAAACCAAGAGACCCAGTACTTC. Looking up the rest from reference TRBV7-6 and TRBJ2-5 gives the full variable domain: GAGVSQSPRYKVTKRGQDVALRCDPISGHVSLYWYRQALGQGPEFLTYFNYEAQQDKSGLPNDRFSAERPEGSISTLTIQRTEQRDSAMYRCASSLTPNQETQYFGPGTRLLVL.

This clone appeared a single time. The chain uses TRBV4-1 and TRBJ1-2, with D perhaps matching TRBD1 (6 bases). Trimming pared 1 base from V and 3 bases from J, leaving 18 bases between. This CDR3 has 17 residues. Looked up from germline, CDR1 is MGHRA and CDR2 is YSYEKL. CDR3 sequence reads: CASSQGMGAQRYYGYTF. DNA for the CDR3: TGCGCCAGCAGCCAAGGAATGGGGGCCCAAAGATACTATGGCTACACCTTC.

This chain connects TRBV29-1 to TRBJ2-5; TRBD1 aligns across 9 bases. The CDR3 is 19 residues long. The germline V gene has CDR1 SQVTM and CDR2 ANQGSEA. J was trimmed by 2 bases and V by 7 bases; bases with no gene match: 23. CDR3 sequence (DNA): TGCAGCGGAGGCACCTACGTGTGGTCGGGACAGGGAATTCAAGAGACCCAGTACTTC. It codes for CSGGTYVWSGQGIQETQYF.

The chain carries TRBV5-1 and TRBJ1-1; D is uncertain. Germline V gene sequence: CDR1 SGHRS, CDR2 YFSETQ. The CDR3 has 18 residues. V gave up 1 base and J gave up 5 bases, with 24 bases separating them. CDR3 region: CASSLWSRSPRTLTEAFF. DNA of the CDR3: TGCGCCAGCAGCTTGTGGTCTCGGTCACCCCGTACCTTAACTGAAGCTTTCTTT.